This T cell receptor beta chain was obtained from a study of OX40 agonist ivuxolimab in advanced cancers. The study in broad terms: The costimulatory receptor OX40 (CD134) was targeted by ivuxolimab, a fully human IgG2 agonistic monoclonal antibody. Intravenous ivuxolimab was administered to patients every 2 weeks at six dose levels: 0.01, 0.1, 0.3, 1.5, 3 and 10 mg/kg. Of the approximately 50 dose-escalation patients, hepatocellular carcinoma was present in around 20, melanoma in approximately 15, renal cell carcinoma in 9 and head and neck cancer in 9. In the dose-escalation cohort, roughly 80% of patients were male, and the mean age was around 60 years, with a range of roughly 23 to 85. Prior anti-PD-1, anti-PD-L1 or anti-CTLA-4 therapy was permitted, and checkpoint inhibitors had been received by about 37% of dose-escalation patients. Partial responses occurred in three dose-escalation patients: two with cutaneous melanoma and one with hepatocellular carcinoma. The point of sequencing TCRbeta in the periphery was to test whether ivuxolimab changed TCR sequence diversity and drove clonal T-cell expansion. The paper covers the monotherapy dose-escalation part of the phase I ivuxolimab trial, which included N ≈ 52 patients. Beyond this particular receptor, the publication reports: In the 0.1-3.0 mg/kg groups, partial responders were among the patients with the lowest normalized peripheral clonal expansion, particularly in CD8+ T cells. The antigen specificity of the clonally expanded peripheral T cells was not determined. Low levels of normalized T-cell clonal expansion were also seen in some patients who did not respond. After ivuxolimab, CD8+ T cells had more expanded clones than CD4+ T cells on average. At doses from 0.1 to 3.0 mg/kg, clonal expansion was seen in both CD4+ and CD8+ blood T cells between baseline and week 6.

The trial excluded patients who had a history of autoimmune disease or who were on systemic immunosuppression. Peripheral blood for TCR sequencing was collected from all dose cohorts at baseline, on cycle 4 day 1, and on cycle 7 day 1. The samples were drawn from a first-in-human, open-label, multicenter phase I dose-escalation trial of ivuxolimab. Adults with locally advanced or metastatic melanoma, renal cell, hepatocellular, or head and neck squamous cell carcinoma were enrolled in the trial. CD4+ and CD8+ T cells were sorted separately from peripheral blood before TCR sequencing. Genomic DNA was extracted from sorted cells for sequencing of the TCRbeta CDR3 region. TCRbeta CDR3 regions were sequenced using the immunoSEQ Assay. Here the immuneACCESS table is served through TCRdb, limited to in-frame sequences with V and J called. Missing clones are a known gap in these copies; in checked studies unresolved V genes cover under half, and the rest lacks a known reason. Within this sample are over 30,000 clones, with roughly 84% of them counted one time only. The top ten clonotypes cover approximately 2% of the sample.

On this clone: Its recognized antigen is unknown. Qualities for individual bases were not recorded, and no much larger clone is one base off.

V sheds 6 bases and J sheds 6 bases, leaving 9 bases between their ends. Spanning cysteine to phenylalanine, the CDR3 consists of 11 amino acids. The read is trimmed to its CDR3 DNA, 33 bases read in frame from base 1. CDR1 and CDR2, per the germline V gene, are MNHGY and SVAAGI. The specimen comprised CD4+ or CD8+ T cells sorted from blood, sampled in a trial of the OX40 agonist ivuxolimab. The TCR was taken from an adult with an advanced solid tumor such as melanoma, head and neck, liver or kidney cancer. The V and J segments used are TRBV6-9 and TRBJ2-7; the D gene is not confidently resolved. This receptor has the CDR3 CASSSGSEQYF. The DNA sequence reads TGTGCCAGCAGCTCAGGATCCGAGCAGTACTTC.